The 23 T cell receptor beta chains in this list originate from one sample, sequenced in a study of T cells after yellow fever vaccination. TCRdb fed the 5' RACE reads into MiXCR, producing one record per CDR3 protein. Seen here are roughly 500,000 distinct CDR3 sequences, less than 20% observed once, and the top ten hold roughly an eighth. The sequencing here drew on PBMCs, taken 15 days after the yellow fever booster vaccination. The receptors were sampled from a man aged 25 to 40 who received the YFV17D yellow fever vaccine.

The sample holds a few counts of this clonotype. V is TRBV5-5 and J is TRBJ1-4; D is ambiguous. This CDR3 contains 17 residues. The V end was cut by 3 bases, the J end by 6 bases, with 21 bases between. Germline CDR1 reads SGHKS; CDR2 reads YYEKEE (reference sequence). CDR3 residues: CASSSPVLGPRDEKLFF. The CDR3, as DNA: TGTGCCAGCAGCTCCCCGGTTCTCGGCCCTCGAGATGAAAAACTGTTTTTT.

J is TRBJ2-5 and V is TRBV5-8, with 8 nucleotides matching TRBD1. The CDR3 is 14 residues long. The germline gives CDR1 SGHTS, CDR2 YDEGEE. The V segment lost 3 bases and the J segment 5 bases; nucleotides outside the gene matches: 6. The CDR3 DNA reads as TGTGCCAGCAGCTCGACAGGGGCGGGTGAGACCCAGTACTTC. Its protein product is CASSSTGAGETQYF.

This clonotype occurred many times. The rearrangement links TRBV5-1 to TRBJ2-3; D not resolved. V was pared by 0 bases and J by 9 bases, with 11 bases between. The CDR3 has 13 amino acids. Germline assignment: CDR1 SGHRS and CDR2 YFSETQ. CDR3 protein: CASSLEESATQYF. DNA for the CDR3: TGCGCCAGCAGCTTGGAAGAGAGTGCCACGCAGTATTTT. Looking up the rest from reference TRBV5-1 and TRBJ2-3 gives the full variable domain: KAGVTQTPRYLIKTRGQQVTLSCSPISGHRSVSWYQQTPGQGLQFLFEYFSETQRNKGNFPGRFSGRQFSNSRSEMNVSTLELGDSALYLCASSLEESATQYFGPGTRLTVL.

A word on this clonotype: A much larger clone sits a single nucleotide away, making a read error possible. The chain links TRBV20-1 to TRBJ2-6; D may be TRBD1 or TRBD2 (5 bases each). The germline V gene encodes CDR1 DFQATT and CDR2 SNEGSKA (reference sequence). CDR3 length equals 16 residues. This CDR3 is CSARSGPTGGADVLTF. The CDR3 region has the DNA TGCAGTGCTAGGTCGGGGCCCACAGGTGGGGCCGACGTCCTGACTTTC.

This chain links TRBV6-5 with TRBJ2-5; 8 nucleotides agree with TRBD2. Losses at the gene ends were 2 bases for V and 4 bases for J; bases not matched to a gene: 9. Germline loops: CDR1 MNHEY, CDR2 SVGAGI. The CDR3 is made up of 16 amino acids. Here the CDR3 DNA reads TGTGCCAGCAGTTACGGAGAGCGGGAGAAGAGAGAGACCCAGTACTTC. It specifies CASSYGEREKRETQYF.

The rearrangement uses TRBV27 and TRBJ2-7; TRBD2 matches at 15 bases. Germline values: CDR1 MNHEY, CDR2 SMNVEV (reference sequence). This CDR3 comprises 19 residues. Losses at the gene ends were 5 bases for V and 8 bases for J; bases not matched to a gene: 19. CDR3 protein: CASSAGAGLAGGPTIQQYF. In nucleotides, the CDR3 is TGTGCCAGCAGTGCCGGAGCGGGACTAGCGGGAGGTCCTACGATCCAGCAGTACTTC.

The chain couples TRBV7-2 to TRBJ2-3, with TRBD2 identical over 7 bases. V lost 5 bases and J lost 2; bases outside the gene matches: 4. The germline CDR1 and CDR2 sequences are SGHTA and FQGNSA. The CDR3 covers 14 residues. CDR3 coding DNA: TGTGCCAGCAGCCGGGACTACTCCACAGATACGCAGTATTTT. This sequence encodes CASSRDYSTDTQYF.

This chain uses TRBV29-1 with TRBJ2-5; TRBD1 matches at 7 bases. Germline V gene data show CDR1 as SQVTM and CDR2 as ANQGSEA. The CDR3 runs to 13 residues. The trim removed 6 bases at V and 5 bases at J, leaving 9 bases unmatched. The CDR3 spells CSVSRGGWETQYF. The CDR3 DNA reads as TGCAGCGTCTCAAGAGGGGGCTGGGAGACCCAGTACTTC.

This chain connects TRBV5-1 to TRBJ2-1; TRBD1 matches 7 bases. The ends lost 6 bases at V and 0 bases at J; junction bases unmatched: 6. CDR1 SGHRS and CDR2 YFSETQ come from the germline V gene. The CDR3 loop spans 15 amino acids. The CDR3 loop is CASNRGSSSYNEQFF. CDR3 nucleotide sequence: TGCGCCAGCAACAGGGGCAGCAGCTCCTACAATGAGCAGTTCTTC. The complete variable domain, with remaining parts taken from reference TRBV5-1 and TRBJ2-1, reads KAGVTQTPRYLIKTRGQQVTLSCSPISGHRSVSWYQQTPGQGLQFLFEYFSETQRNKGNFPGRFSGRQFSNSRSEMNVSTLELGDSALYLCASNRGSSSYNEQFFGPGTRLTVL.

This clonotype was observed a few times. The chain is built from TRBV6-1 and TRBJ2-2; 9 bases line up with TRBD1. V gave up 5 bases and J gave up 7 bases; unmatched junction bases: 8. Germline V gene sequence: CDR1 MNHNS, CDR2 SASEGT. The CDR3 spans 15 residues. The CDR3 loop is CASSPGTGRIGELFF. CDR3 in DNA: TGTGCCAGCAGTCCCGGGACAGGGCGTATCGGGGAGCTGTTTTTT.

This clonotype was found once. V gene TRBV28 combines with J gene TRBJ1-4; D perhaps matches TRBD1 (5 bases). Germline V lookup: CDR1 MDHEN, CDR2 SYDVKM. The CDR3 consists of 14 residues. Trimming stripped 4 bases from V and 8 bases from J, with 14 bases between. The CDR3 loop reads CASSSPGRFEKLFF. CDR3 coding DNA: TGTGCCAGCAGTTCCCCAGGGAGGTTCGAAAAACTGTTTTTT.

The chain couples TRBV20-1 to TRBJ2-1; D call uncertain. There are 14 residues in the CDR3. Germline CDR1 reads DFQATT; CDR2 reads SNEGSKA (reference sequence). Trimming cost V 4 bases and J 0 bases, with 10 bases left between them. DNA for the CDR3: TGCAGTGCTATCGGTTACAGCTCCTACAATGAGCAGTTCTTC. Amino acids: CSAIGYSSYNEQFF.

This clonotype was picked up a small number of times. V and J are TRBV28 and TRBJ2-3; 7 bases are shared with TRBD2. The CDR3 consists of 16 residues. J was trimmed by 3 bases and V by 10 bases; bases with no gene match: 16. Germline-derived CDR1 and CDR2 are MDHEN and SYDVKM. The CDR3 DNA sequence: TGTGCCACAACGGGGGAGGGCGGGAGAATAACAGATACGCAGTATTTT. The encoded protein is CATTGEGGRITDTQYF.

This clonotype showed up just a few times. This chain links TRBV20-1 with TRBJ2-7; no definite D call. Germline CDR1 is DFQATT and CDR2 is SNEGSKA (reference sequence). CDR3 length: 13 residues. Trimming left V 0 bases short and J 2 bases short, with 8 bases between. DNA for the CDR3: TGCAGTGCTAGAGAACCACTTACCTACGAGCAGTACTTC. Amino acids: CSAREPLTYEQYF.

The CDR3 DNA follows: TGTGCCAGTACCCCGGGACAGAACACCGGGGAGCTGTTTTTT. It specifies CASTPGQNTGELFF. The rearrangement joins TRBV12-3 or TRBV12-4 to TRBJ2-2; D might be TRBD1 (6 bases). CDR3 size: 14 residues. Trimming removed 9 bases at V and 1 base at J, with 12 bases between.

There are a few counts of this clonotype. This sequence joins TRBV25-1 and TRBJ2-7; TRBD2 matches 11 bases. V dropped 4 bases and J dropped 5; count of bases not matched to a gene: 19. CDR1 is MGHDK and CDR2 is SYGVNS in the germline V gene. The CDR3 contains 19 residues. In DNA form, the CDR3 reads TGTGCCAGCAGTGCCACCGGGACTAGCGGAAGTACTCAACTCCACGAGCAGTACTTC. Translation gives CASSATGTSGSTQLHEQYF.

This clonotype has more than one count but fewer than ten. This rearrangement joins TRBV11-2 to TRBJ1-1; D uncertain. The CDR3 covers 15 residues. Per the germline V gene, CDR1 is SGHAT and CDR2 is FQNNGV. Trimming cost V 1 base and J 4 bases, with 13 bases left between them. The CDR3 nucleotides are TGTGCCAGCAGCTTAGGCCCCCACCGTTCCACTGAAGCTTTCTTT. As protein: CASSLGPHRSTEAFF.

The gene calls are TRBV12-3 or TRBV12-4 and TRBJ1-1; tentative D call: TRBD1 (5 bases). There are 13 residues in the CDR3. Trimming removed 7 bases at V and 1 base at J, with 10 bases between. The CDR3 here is CASTGTRNTEAFF. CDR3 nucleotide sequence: TGTGCCAGCACGGGGACTAGGAACACTGAAGCTTTCTTT.

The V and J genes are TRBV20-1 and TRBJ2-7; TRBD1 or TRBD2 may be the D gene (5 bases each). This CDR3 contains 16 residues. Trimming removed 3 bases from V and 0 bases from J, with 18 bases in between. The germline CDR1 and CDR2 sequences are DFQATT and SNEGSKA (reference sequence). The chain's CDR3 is CSASPPLGPSSYEQYF. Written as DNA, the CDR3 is TGCAGTGCTAGTCCCCCCCTGGGACCGAGCTCCTACGAGCAGTACTTC.

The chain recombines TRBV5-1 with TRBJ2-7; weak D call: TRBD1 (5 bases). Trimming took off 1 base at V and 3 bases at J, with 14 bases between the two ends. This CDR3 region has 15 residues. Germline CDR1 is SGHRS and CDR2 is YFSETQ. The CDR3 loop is CASSLLSAGNYEQYF. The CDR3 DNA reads TGCGCCAGCAGCTTGTTATCGGCAGGGAACTACGAGCAGTACTTC.

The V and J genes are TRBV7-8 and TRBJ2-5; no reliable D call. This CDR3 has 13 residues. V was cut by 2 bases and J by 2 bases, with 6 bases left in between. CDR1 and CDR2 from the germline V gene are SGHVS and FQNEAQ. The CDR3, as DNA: TGTGCCAGCAGCTTACCAATTCAAGAGACCCAGTACTTC. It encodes CASSLPIQETQYF.

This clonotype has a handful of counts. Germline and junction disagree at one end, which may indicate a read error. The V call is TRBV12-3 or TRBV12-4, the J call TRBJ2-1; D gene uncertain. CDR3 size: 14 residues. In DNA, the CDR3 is TGTGCCAGCACTTTAGGCGACGGGTACAATGAGCAGTTCTTC. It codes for CASTLGDGYNEQFF.

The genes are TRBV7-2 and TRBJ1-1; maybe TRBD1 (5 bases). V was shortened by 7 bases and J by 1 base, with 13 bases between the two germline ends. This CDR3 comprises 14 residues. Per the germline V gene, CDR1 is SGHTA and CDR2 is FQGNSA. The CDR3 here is CASTPGLGNTEAFF. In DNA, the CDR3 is TGTGCCAGCACCCCGGGGCTAGGGAACACTGAAGCTTTCTTT.